These 32 T cell receptor beta chains were all obtained from the same sample, sequenced in a study of blood T cell repertoires in COVID-19. Using immunoSEQ multiplex PCR, the repertoire was profiled, and TCRdb retains in-frame clones only, with some absent. Among over 150,000 clones listed, over 70% were seen once. Input material: peripheral blood. The source of these receptors is a woman in her sixties with acute or convalescent COVID-19.

V gene TRBV4-3 combines with J gene TRBJ2-5, with 11 positions matching TRBD2. With V trimmed by 4 bases and J by 5 bases, 12 bases remained unmatched. The CDR3 covers 17 residues. Germline CDR1 is LGHNA and CDR2 is YSLEER. Here the CDR3 reads CASSPSPIAGGPETQYF. CDR3 sequence (DNA): TGCGCCAGCAGCCCGTCTCCCATAGCGGGGGGGCCGGAGACCCAGTACTTC.

The chain couples TRBV10-1 to TRBJ2-2; the D gene is possibly TRBD2 (7 bases). Germline CDR1 reads WNHNN; CDR2 reads SYGVQD (reference sequence). The CDR3 has 17 residues. Between the trimmed V and J ends, which lost 4 bases and 0 bases, there was a span of 15 bases. In DNA, the CDR3 is TGCGCCAGCAGTGGAGGCGGGGGCGCCACGAACACCGGGGAGCTGTTTTTT. Residues: CASSGGGGATNTGELFF.

The chain combines TRBV11-2 with TRBJ2-3; D may be TRBD1 (5 bases). CDR3 size: 14 residues. The V end was cut by 1 base, the J end by 1 base, with 6 bases between. Germline values: CDR1 SGHAT, CDR2 FQNNGV. The CDR3 sequence is CASSLVQGTDTQYF. The CDR3 DNA reads as TGTGCCAGCAGCTTAGTACAGGGCACAGATACGCAGTATTTT.

The genes are TRBV6-2 or TRBV6-3 and TRBJ1-5; TRBD1 is a possible D gene (5 bases). The CDR3 sequence is 16 residues long. Trimming removed 2 bases from V and 2 bases from J, with 13 bases in between. Germline V gene sequence: CDR1 MNHEY, CDR2 SVGEGT. CDR3 in amino acids: CASSYGASDGNQPQHF. The DNA for the CDR3 is TGTGCCAGCAGTTACGGGGCTTCGGATGGCAATCAGCCCCAGCATTTT.

This clone was seen a single time. The chain employs TRBV19 and TRBJ1-1, with D tentatively TRBD1 (6 bases). Germline CDR1 and CDR2: LNHDA and SQIVND (reference sequence). V was clipped by 0 bases and J by 1 base, with 12 bases between them. This CDR3 is 16 amino acids long. The CDR3 DNA reads as TGTGCCAGTAGTATAGATCGGACAGAGACGAACACTGAAGCTTTCTTT. Translated, it gives CASSIDRTETNTEAFF. Full variable domain (remainder filled in from reference TRBV19 and TRBJ1-1): DGGITQSPKYLFRKEGQNVTLSCEQNLNHDAMYWYRQDPGQGLRLIYYSQIVNDFQKGDIAEGYSVSREKKESFPLTVTSAQKNPTAFYLCASSIDRTETNTEAFFGQGTRLTVV.

V is TRBV19 and J is TRBJ2-2; 9 bases agree with TRBD2. CDR1 is LNHDA and CDR2 is SQIVND in the germline V gene (reference sequence). The ends lost 6 bases at V and 4 bases at J; junction bases unmatched: 6. The CDR3 is 15 amino acids. The DNA for the CDR3 is TGTGCCAGTAGAAGTAGCGGGGGCAGCACCGGGGAGCTGTTTTTT. The encoded protein is CASRSSGGSTGELFF.

DNA for the CDR3: TGTGCCAGCAGATCCGGGGTTTACACTGAAGCTTTCTTT. Protein sequence: CASRSGVYTEAFF. The V call is TRBV27, the J call TRBJ1-1; D not certain. The CDR3 consists of 13 residues. Between the trimmed V and J ends, which lost 6 bases and 3 bases, there was a span of 11 bases. Germline V gene sequence: CDR1 MNHEY, CDR2 SMNVEV (reference sequence).

This chain links TRBV4-1 with TRBJ2-7; D is possibly TRBD1 (7 bases). CDR3 length equals 15 residues. Trimming cost V 2 bases and J 3 bases, with 14 bases left between them. From germline, CDR1 is MGHRA and CDR2 YSYEKL. The DNA for the CDR3 is TGCGCCAGCAGCCAACCAGGGGGGTCGGACTACGAGCAGTACTTC. It encodes CASSQPGGSDYEQYF.

The CDR3 here is CASSSREPIYTEAFF. Written as DNA, the CDR3 is TGCGCCAGCAGCTCTCGCGAACCCATCTACACTGAAGCTTTCTTT. The chain has TRBV5-1 and TRBJ1-1; D unclear. This CDR3 comprises 15 residues. V was pared by 3 bases and J by 3 bases, with 15 bases between. CDR1 SGHRS and CDR2 YFSETQ come from the germline V gene.

This clone was recorded a few times. The gene calls are TRBV10-3 and TRBJ1-3; 9 bases are a match to TRBD1. The CDR3 runs 14 residues. Germline CDR1 ENHRY, CDR2 SYGVKD. Trimming at V came to 7 bases and at J to 3 bases, leaving 4 bases not matched to a gene. The CDR3 protein is CAITDRGSGNTIYF. The CDR3 DNA reads TGTGCCATCACGGACAGGGGAAGTGGAAACACCATATATTTT.

Here the CDR3 reads CASSEFGGAGETQYF. CDR3 nucleotide sequence: TGTGCCAGCAGTGAATTCGGGGGGGCTGGAGAGACCCAGTACTTC. The J gene is TRBJ2-5, the V gene TRBV6-1; 8 nucleotides agree with TRBD2. CDR1 is MNHNS, CDR2 SASEGT, per germline. There are 15 residues in the CDR3. J was trimmed by 4 bases and V by 2 bases; bases with no gene match: 6.

The chain combines TRBV19 with TRBJ1-5, with 9 bases fitting TRBD1. This CDR3 is built from 16 residues. Looked up from germline, CDR1 is LNHDA and CDR2 is SQIVND (reference sequence). V dropped 5 bases and J dropped 6; count of bases not matched to a gene: 11. CDR3 bases: TGTGCCAGTAGTGGACAGGGGAATAGTAGGAGTCAGCCCCAGCATTTT. Translating gives CASSGQGNSRSQPQHF.

The rearrangement links TRBV6-1 to TRBJ1-2; unclear D gene. Germline assignment: CDR1 MNHNS and CDR2 SASEGT. Trimming removed 1 base at V and 2 bases at J, with 11 bases between. The CDR3 extends over 15 amino acids. The CDR3 sequence: CASSEERAGNYGYTF. The DNA for the CDR3 is TGTGCCAGCAGTGAAGAGCGAGCCGGCAACTATGGCTACACCTTC.

This clone was detected a few times. The gene calls are TRBV5-1 and TRBJ1-2, with 8 nucleotides matching TRBD1. This CDR3 spans 18 amino acids. Germline loops: CDR1 SGHRS, CDR2 YFSETQ. Trimming took 0 bases from V and 3 from J; bases not matched to a gene: 13. The CDR3 protein is CASSLEGQGARTDYGYTF. CDR3 nucleotides: TGCGCCAGCAGCTTGGAAGGGCAGGGGGCTCGAACTGACTATGGCTACACCTTC.

The chain has TRBV4-3 and TRBJ2-6; possible D gene TRBD1, 6 bases. Trimming removed 0 bases at V and 2 bases at J, with 11 bases between. Germline-derived CDR1 and CDR2 are LGHNA and YSLEER. The CDR3 is 17 amino acids. CDR3 in DNA: TGCGCCAGCAGCCAAGATAAATGGGGGCCTGGGGCCAACGTCCTGACTTTC. Amino acid sequence: CASSQDKWGPGANVLTF.

There are a few counts of this clone. The rearrangement links TRBV10-1 to TRBJ1-4; D perhaps matches TRBD1 (6 bases). V was shortened by 5 bases and J by 8 bases, with 15 bases between the two germline ends. Germline V gene lookup returns CDR1 WNHNN and CDR2 SYGVQD (reference sequence). The CDR3 contains 14 residues. DNA for the CDR3: TGCGCCAGCAGTCCAACAGGGAGTGGGGAAAAACTGTTTTTT. This translates into CASSPTGSGEKLFF.

A single count supports this clone. The chain carries TRBV3-1 (or the pseudogene TRBV3-2) and TRBJ1-6, with TRBD1 matching over 7 bases. CDR1 and CDR2 (germline): LGHDT, YNNKEL (reference sequence). There are 14 residues in the CDR3. Trimming took 3 bases from V and 8 from J; bases not matched to a gene: 4. The CDR3 is CASSQTGKDSPLHF. The CDR3 bases are TGTGCCAGCAGCCAGACAGGGAAAGATTCACCCCTCCACTTT.

The chain is built from TRBV3-1 (or the pseudogene TRBV3-2) and TRBJ1-2; maybe TRBD1 (6 bases). CDR3 length: 14 residues. Trimming shortened V by 4 bases and J by 2 bases, and 11 bases separated the two germline ends. Germline V lookup: CDR1 LGHDT, CDR2 YNNKEL (reference sequence). CDR3 DNA sequence: TGTGCCAGCAGCCCTGACAGGACCAACTATGGCTACACCTTC. Translated: CASSPDRTNYGYTF.

This chain links TRBV5-6 with TRBJ2-5; D not certain. This CDR3 has 15 amino acids. The germline CDR1 and CDR2 sequences are SGHDT and YYEEEE. V shed 0 bases and J shed 5 bases, with 14 bases lying between them. Here the CDR3 DNA reads TGTGCCAGCAGCTTGGACTACCGTTCATGGGAGACCCAGTACTTC. Amino acids: CASSLDYRSWETQYF.

This chain uses TRBV24-1 with TRBJ2-5; no reliable D call. The CDR3 length is 15 residues. V lost 3 bases and J lost 2, with 12 bases in between. Germline V CDR1 and CDR2: KGHDR, SFDVKD. This CDR3 is CATSDPRYPQETQYF. DNA for the CDR3: TGTGCCACCAGTGATCCCCGGTACCCACAAGAGACCCAGTACTTC.

CDR3 sequence reads: CASSHGSAPGNEQFF. The DNA of the CDR3 is TGTGCCAGCAGCCATGGCTCAGCGCCGGGGAATGAGCAGTTCTTC. The chain recombines TRBV5-4 with TRBJ2-1; perhaps TRBD2 as D (5 bases). The germline gives CDR1 SGHNT, CDR2 YYREEE (reference sequence). V was pared by 4 bases and J by 7 bases, with 18 bases between. The CDR3 runs 15 residues.

V and J are TRBV4-1 and TRBJ2-4; unclear D gene. The CDR3 has 16 residues. Germline assignment: CDR1 MGHRA and CDR2 YSYEKL. V was pared by 1 base and J by 0 bases, with 10 bases between. The CDR3 reads CASSQGRPLAKNIQYF. CDR3 DNA: TGCGCCAGCAGCCAAGGCAGGCCCCTAGCCAAAAACATTCAGTACTTC.

This chain joins TRBV10-1 and TRBJ2-7, with a tentative D call TRBD1 (6 bases). The germline CDR1 and CDR2 sequences are WNHNN and SYGVQD (reference sequence). The V end was cut by 3 bases, the J end by 5 bases, with 14 bases between. The CDR3 runs 14 residues. The CDR3 reads CASSEQGMLDEQYF. DNA for the CDR3: TGCGCCAGCAGTGAACAGGGAATGTTAGACGAGCAGTACTTC.

The chain couples TRBV9 to TRBJ1-5; 8 positions match TRBD1. This CDR3 has 15 amino acids. V dropped 3 bases and J dropped 3; count of bases not matched to a gene: 5. Per the germline V gene, CDR1 is SGDLS and CDR2 is YYNGEE. The CDR3 bases are TGTGCCAGCAGCGCGACAGGGGCTGCCAATCAGCCCCAGCATTTT. This encodes CASSATGAANQPQHF.

CDR3: CATSRDRGLQETQYF. CDR3 sequence (DNA): TGTGCCACCAGCAGAGATCGGGGTTTGCAAGAGACCCAGTACTTC. The chain uses TRBV15 and TRBJ2-5; D is possibly TRBD2 (5 bases). CDR1 is LNHNV, CDR2 YYDKDF, per germline (reference sequence). V lost 0 bases and J 2 bases, leaving 10 bases between the germline ends. CDR3 length: 15 amino acids. Full variable domain (outside the CDR3, taken from reference TRBV15 and TRBJ2-5): DAMVIQNPRYQVTQFGKPVTLSCSQTLNHNVMYWYQQKSSQAPKLLFHYYDKDFNNEADTPDNFQSRRPNTSFCFLDIRSPGLGDTAMYLCATSRDRGLQETQYFGPGTRLLVL.

This chain links TRBV3-1 (or the pseudogene TRBV3-2) with TRBJ2-7, with D tentatively TRBD2 (6 bases). The CDR3 covers 14 residues. Germline V gene data show CDR1 as LGHDT and CDR2 as YNNKEL (reference sequence). The V end lost 10 bases, the J end lost 0 bases, and 16 bases lay between the germline ends. This CDR3 is CATAAGGSSYEQYF. The CDR3 nucleotides are TGTGCCACCGCTGCTGGAGGGAGCTCCTACGAGCAGTACTTC.

The chain carries TRBV5-1 and TRBJ2-2, with TRBD1 matching over 8 bases. The CDR3 totals 16 residues. V lost 4 bases and J lost 1; bases outside the gene matches: 6. CDR1 and CDR2 (germline): SGHRS, YFSETQ. CDR3 sequence: CASSPDRAGNTGELFF. The CDR3, as DNA: TGCGCCAGCAGCCCGGACAGGGCTGGGAACACCGGGGAGCTGTTTTTT.

This clone has a handful of counts. The chain links TRBV5-4 to TRBJ2-1; D not certain. Deletions cut 10 bases from V and 0 bases from J, with 17 bases between. Germline-derived CDR1 and CDR2 are SGHNT and YYREEE (reference sequence). CDR3 length equals 15 residues. As DNA, the CDR3 is TGTGCCGAGGCTCAAGCGCCTAGCTCCTACAATGAGCAGTTCTTC. The encoded protein is CAEAQAPSSYNEQFF.

This chain connects TRBV10-2 to TRBJ1-1; TRBD1 agrees at 9 bases. The V and J ends lost 0 bases and 1 base, in that order; junction bases with no gene match: 9. The CDR3 extends over 18 amino acids. The germline CDR1 and CDR2 sequences are WSHSY and SAAADI. The CDR3 DNA is TGCGCCAGCAGTGAGTCGCCGGGACAGGGAGTCAGGAACACTGAAGCTTTCTTT. Its protein product is CASSESPGQGVRNTEAFF.

This clone was counted a few times. The chain carries TRBV19 and TRBJ1-5; possibly TRBD1 for D (5 bases). Germline V gene data show CDR1 as LNHDA and CDR2 as SQIVND (reference sequence). The CDR3 length is 12 residues. V shed 6 bases and J shed 9 bases, with 12 bases lying between them. The CDR3 spells CASREGRGPQHF. The CDR3 DNA reads as TGTGCCAGTAGGGAGGGGCGGGGGCCCCAGCATTTT.

The J gene is TRBJ1-4, the V gene TRBV7-6, with D unresolved. There are 15 residues in the CDR3. Germline V CDR1 and CDR2: SGHVS, FNYEAQ. V lost 2 bases and J lost 0, with 7 bases in between. CDR3: CASSLKGATNEKLFF. The CDR3, as DNA: TGTGCCAGCAGCTTAAAGGGAGCAACTAATGAAAAACTGTTTTTT.

This chain uses TRBV19 with TRBJ1-2; D not resolved. Germline V CDR1 and CDR2: LNHDA, SQIVND (reference sequence). The CDR3 loop spans 13 amino acids. With 6 bases removed from V and 4 bases from J, the gap between germline ends came to 12 bases. DNA for the CDR3: TGTGCCAGTAGCCCGGACGGAGGCTATGGCTACACCTTC. It codes for CASSPDGGYGYTF.